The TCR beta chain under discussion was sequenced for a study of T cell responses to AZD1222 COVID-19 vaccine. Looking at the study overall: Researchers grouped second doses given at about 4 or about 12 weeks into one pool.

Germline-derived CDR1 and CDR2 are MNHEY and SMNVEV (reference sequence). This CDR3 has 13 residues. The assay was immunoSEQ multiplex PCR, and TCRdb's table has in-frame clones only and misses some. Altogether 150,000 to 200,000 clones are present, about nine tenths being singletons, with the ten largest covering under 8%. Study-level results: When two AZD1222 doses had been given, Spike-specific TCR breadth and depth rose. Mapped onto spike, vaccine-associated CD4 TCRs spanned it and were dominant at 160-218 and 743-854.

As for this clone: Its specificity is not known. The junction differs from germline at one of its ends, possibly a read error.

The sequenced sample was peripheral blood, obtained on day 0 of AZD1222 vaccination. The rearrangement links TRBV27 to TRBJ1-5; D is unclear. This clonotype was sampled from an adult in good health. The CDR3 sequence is CASSLSLWTPHSF. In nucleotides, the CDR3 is TGTGCCAGCAGTTTATCCCTTTGGACTCCGCATTCTTTT.